The rows below give T cell receptor beta chains drawn from one sample of a study of T cells in Graves' hyperthyroidism and ophthalmopathy. TCRdb redid the calling of the multiplex PCR reads with MiXCR, one entry per CDR3 protein. Found here are around 450,000 distinct CDR3 sequences, roughly an eighth of them singletons; the top ten hold more than 4.5%. Sample: blood. The receptors stem from a woman aged 18-30 years with Graves' hyperthyroidism. Each CDR3 is given with its conserved first and last residue. The D gene is left open where the match is weak.

d_call v_call cdr3_aa
TRBD2 TRBV5-1 CASSLGSHSGRGTDTQYF
. TRBV4-2 CASSQGAGSGSYEQYF
. TRBV20-1 CSADTIDGYTQYF
. TRBV9 CASSAEGLSYEQYF
. TRBV30 CAWDWGQGSYEQYF
TRBD1 TRBV19 CASSIGADRLTDTQYF
. TRBV4-2 CASSQEGGGSVDYEQYF
. TRBV7-8 CASSLVSGWGSYNSPLHF
. TRBV30 CAWKPLNRDAESVPQHF
. TRBV7-3 CASSLNIGFSDTQYF
. TRBV6-1 CASSEQGRALDTQYF
. TRBV6-1 CASIEYEAFF
. TRBV27 CASSTNNDNEAFF
. TRBV12-3/TRBV12-4 CASSLANSEMDTEAFF
TRBD2 TRBV20-1 CSARQLAGGGNEQFF
. TRBV12-3/TRBV12-4 CASSLRWAEKLFF
TRBD2 TRBV7-2 CASSLRREAITPFF
. TRBV6-1 CASSEAGTLVTQYF
TRBD2 TRBV4-3 CASSQDSSGRARDTQYF
. TRBV27 CASSLTGFWGETQYF
TRBD1 TRBV6-1 CASSILGGAAQPQHF
. TRBV3-1 CASSQERAATNEKLFF
. TRBV20-1 CSARDNGADTQYF
TRBD2 TRBV5-1 CASSLVGSGRPTGELFF
. TRBV6-4 CASSDGGGKLFF
TRBD2 TRBV29-1 CSVAWASGGSYEQYF
. TRBV30 CAWSVPGYGYTF
TRBD2 TRBV7-9 CASSPRAGGNNEQFF